This T cell receptor beta chain was identified during a study of memory CD4+ T cells and cytomegalovirus serostatus. Study-wide background: Donors were healthy Belgian adults, fewer than ten CMV seropositive and 20 to 30 seronegative.

Single viable CD3+CD4+CD8-CD45RO+ cells were sorted as the memory CD4+ T cells. Sequencing used immunoSEQ multiplex PCR; TCRdb keeps in-frame clones, though not all of them. This sample has roughly 64,000 clones, with about 74% found just once. The CDR3 has 16 residues. V dropped 3 bases and J dropped 2; count of bases not matched to a gene: 9. Germline loops: CDR1 SGHNT, CDR2 YYREEE (reference sequence). The sample consisted of memory CD4+ T cells from blood. This TCR was recovered from an adult in good health and CMV-seronegative. V gene TRBV5-4 combines with J gene TRBJ1-2, with TRBD1 identical over 8 bases. CDR3 sequence: CASSSGGAIGNYGYTF. The CDR3 DNA sequence: TGTGCCAGCAGCTCAGGGGGCGCGATAGGGAACTATGGCTACACCTTC.